This T cell receptor (beta chain) emerged from a study of blood T cell repertoires in COVID-19. Study-wide background: Samples representing acute and convalescent COVID-19 were sourced from the United States, Italy and Spain. PBMCs, B-cell-depleted T cells, or T cells were the source of the cDNA or gDNA that made up the material.

How the authors handled the data: It was from reference gene primer amplification that nucleated cell counts were estimated. Data came from immunoSEQ multiplex PCR; TCRdb stores just in-frame clones and leaves some out. V and J calls and clone size are given by that table; D and trimming were obtained from the DNA. Of around 130,000 clones in the sample, approximately 80% were seen once. V lost 6 bases to trimming and J lost 6 bases; unmatched junction nucleotides: 12. CDR1 is WSHSY, CDR2 SAAADI, per germline. This CDR3 region has 16 residues. V gene TRBV10-2 combines with J gene TRBJ1-5; 9 bases match TRBD1. Sequenced: peripheral blood. This receptor was identified in a man in his 70s with acute or convalescent COVID-19. The CDR3 is CASRQTGTGLTQPQHF. CDR3 in DNA: TGCGCCAGCAGACAAACCGGGACAGGGTTAACTCAGCCCCAGCATTTT.